This passage covers 5 T cell receptor beta chains from one sample sequenced in a study of T cells after yellow fever vaccination. TCRdb used MiXCR to reprocess the 5' RACE reads, holding one entry per CDR3 protein. In the table there are around 530,000 distinct CDR3 sequences, around a sixth of which are singletons. The sample here was PBMCs, taken 5 days after the first yellow fever vaccination. These receptors came from a young man who received the YFV17D yellow fever vaccine.

This clonotype was seen a few times. This chain joins TRBV7-6 and TRBJ2-3, with unresolved D. The V gene lost 5 bases and the J gene lost 4 bases, with 13 bases spanning the gap. This CDR3 spans 14 amino acids. Germline-derived CDR1 and CDR2 are SGHVS and FNYEAQ. This CDR3 reads CASSDPPPPDTQYF. CDR3 DNA: TGTGCCAGCAGCGACCCGCCGCCTCCAGATACGCAGTATTTT.

This clonotype was seen a handful of times. The chain uses TRBV4-1 and TRBJ1-1; D gene uncertain. V was pared by 1 base and J by 3 bases, with 9 bases between. There are 14 residues in the CDR3. The germline V gene has CDR1 MGHRA and CDR2 YSYEKL. The CDR3 spells CASSQVGSDTEAFF. CDR3 nucleotide sequence: TGCGCCAGCAGCCAAGTCGGTAGTGACACTGAAGCTTTCTTT.

The chain recombines TRBV9 with TRBJ2-2, with D possibly matching TRBD2 (6 bases). The CDR3 sequence is 14 residues long. V was cut by 2 bases and J by 7 bases, with 12 bases left in between. Germline lookup yields CDR1 SGDLS and CDR2 YYNGEE. Here the CDR3 DNA reads TGTGCCAGCAGCGTGATGGGCGGGGTCGGGGAGCTGTTTTTT. Encoded protein: CASSVMGGVGELFF.

The chain links TRBV6-2 or TRBV6-3 to TRBJ1-1; D gene uncertain. V lost 6 bases and J 7 bases, leaving 21 bases between the germline ends. Germline V gene lookup returns CDR1 MNHEY and CDR2 SVGEGT. The CDR3 runs to 15 residues. CDR3 nucleotide sequence: TGTGCCAGCAGCCCCCCCCGTGGTGGCCTGGGTGAAGCTTTCTTT. This encodes CASSPPRGGLGEAFF.

V usage is TRBV6-2 or TRBV6-3 and J usage is TRBJ2-7; D uncertain. Between the trimmed V and J ends, which lost 4 bases and 4 bases, there was a span of 11 bases. This CDR3 region has 13 residues. Germline V gene sequence: CDR1 MNHEY, CDR2 SVGEGT. In DNA form, the CDR3 reads TGTGCCAGCAGTTGGGATTACCTATACGAGCAGTACTTC. The encoded protein is CASSWDYLYEQYF.